The 26 T cell receptor beta chains listed next were all sequenced from one sample in a study of vaccination effects on CD4 cells after COVID-19. Isolation of CD4+ T cells took place after approximately ten days of culture. BNT162b2 vaccine or mRNA-1273 vaccine was given to participants in two doses. Measured with immunoSEQ multiplex PCR; TCRdb has only the in-frame clones, and not every one. In the table there are around 50,000 clones, 70% of which are singletons. These receptors have no known antigen. The sequencing here drew on CD4+ T cells from PBMCs cultured without peptide, taken after COVID-19 vaccination. The receptors were sampled from a human donor who received a COVID-19 vaccine.

The chain is built from TRBV6-5 and TRBJ1-1, with D maybe TRBD1 (6 bases). The V end was cut by 5 bases, the J end by 4 bases, with 14 bases between. This CDR3 is 14 amino acids long. Germline CDR1 is MNHEY and CDR2 is SVGAGI. The DNA for the CDR3 is TGTGCCAGCAGTCGCGAGGGGGGGGGCACTGAAGCTTTCTTT. Residues: CASSREGGGTEAFF.

V gene TRBV4-1 combines with J gene TRBJ1-1; the D gene is possibly TRBD1 (6 bases). The CDR3 is made up of 14 amino acids. Germline CDR1 MGHRA, CDR2 YSYEKL. V was shortened by 3 bases and J by 7 bases, with 15 bases between the two germline ends. The CDR3 DNA is TGCGCCAGCAGCCACCCCGGACAGAATAATGAAGCTTTCTTT. Encoded protein: CASSHPGQNNEAFF.

This clone was picked up a small number of times. The chain uses TRBV4-1 and TRBJ1-1, with D perhaps TRBD1 (5 bases). Trimming stripped 6 bases from V and 0 bases from J, with 8 bases between. From germline, CDR1 is MGHRA and CDR2 YSYEKL. The CDR3 covers 13 residues. CDR3 protein: CASRGHMNTEAFF. The CDR3 DNA follows: TGCGCCAGCAGGGGGCATATGAACACTGAAGCTTTCTTT.

The chain combines TRBV29-1 with TRBJ1-1; D call uncertain. Germline V gene data show CDR1 as SQVTM and CDR2 as ANQGSEA. V lost 4 bases, J lost 5 bases, and 14 bases lay in between. This CDR3 comprises 13 residues. CDR3 bases: TGCAGCGTTGTAGGTTATTCCGAGACTGAAGCTTTCTTT. The encoded protein is CSVVGYSETEAFF.

The V and J genes are TRBV6-5 and TRBJ2-6; perhaps TRBD1 as D (5 bases). Trimming removed 10 bases from V and 2 bases from J, with 12 bases in between. This CDR3 has 14 amino acids. Germline loops: CDR1 MNHEY, CDR2 SVGAGI. The CDR3 sequence is CATCIGAGANVLTF. The CDR3 nucleotides read TGTGCCACATGCATAGGGGCTGGGGCCAACGTCCTGACTTTC.

The chain has TRBV4-2 and TRBJ2-1; 9 bases match TRBD2. After removal of 10 bases from V and 6 bases from J, the junction contained 10 bases not matched to a gene. The CDR3 has 14 amino acids. Germline V gene lookup returns CDR1 LGHNA and CDR2 YNFKEQ. CDR3 in amino acids: CATSRAGGSNEQFF. CDR3 DNA sequence: TGTGCCACCTCCCGAGCGGGGGGCTCCAATGAGCAGTTCTTC.

The rearrangement uses TRBV12-5 and TRBJ2-7; the match to TRBD2 covers 8 bases. The germline CDR1 and CDR2 sequences are LGHNT and FRNRAP. The CDR3 extends over 16 amino acids. V gave up 0 bases and J gave up 1 base; unmatched junction bases: 5. Written as DNA, the CDR3 is TGTGCTAGTGGTTTGGTACTATCGGGAGGGTCCTACGAGCAGTACTTC. Its translation is CASGLVLSGGSYEQYF.

V and J are TRBV6-5 and TRBJ2-1; 9 positions agree with TRBD2. The trim removed 11 bases at V and 8 bases at J, leaving 16 bases unmatched. CDR1 MNHEY and CDR2 SVGAGI come from the germline V gene. This CDR3 comprises 15 residues. CDR3 protein: CAESARRGGSDEQFF. CDR3 nucleotide sequence: TGTGCCGAATCCGCTCGGCGGGGGGGCTCGGATGAGCAGTTCTTC.

This clone occurred a few times. The chain uses TRBV27 and TRBJ2-3; possible D gene TRBD2, 7 bases. The germline V gene has CDR1 MNHEY and CDR2 SMNVEV (reference sequence). The CDR3 runs 17 residues. Trimming pared 1 base from V and 4 bases from J, leaving 18 bases between. The CDR3 nucleotides read TGTGCCAGCAGTTTATTCTCGCCCCGGGGGGCGGCAGATACGCAGTATTTT. Its translation: CASSLFSPRGAADTQYF.

This chain uses TRBV25-1 with TRBJ2-7; TRBD1 aligns across 10 bases. The V segment lost 3 bases and the J segment 2 bases; nucleotides outside the gene matches: 4. Germline V gene data show CDR1 as MGHDK and CDR2 as SYGVNS. This CDR3 comprises 15 residues. The CDR3: CASSDTGQGTYEQYF. CDR3 nucleotides: TGTGCCAGCAGTGACACGGGACAGGGGACCTACGAGCAGTACTTC.

This chain joins TRBV19 and TRBJ2-7; D is possibly TRBD2 (6 bases). This CDR3 is 17 amino acids long. Trimming pared 3 bases from V and 0 bases from J, leaving 18 bases between. From germline, CDR1 is LNHDA and CDR2 SQIVND (reference sequence). The chain's CDR3 is CASSMLGGRQSSYEQYF. The CDR3 coding sequence is TGTGCCAGTAGTATGCTAGGAGGGCGGCAGAGCTCCTACGAGCAGTACTTC.

The chain carries TRBV6-1 and TRBJ1-5; 8 bases align to TRBD1. The ends lost 4 bases at V and 3 bases at J; junction bases unmatched: 8. The CDR3 runs to 16 residues. The V gene's germline CDR1 is MNHNS and CDR2 SASEGT. The CDR3 sequence is CASSAAGTGFNQPQHF. For the CDR3, the DNA is TGTGCCAGCAGTGCCGCCGGGACAGGTTTCAATCAGCCCCAGCATTTT.

The chain combines TRBV6-1 with TRBJ1-6, with D possibly being TRBD1 (5 bases). The CDR3 loop spans 15 amino acids. The V end was cut by 0 bases, the J end by 9 bases, with 12 bases between. The V gene's germline CDR1 is MNHNS and CDR2 SASEGT. In nucleotides, the CDR3 is TGTGCCAGCAGTGAAGCGCTCAGGGCCGGTTCACCCCTCCACTTT. This encodes CASSEALRAGSPLHF.

The chain carries TRBV9 and TRBJ1-1; no clear D. CDR3 length: 11 amino acids. The ends were cut back, 0 bases at V and 7 bases at J, with 4 bases in the middle. Germline loops: CDR1 SGDLS, CDR2 YYNGEE. Here the CDR3 reads CASSVEDEAFF. CDR3 bases: TGTGCCAGCAGCGTAGAAGATGAAGCTTTCTTT. The full variable domain, in which reference TRBV9 and TRBJ1-1 provide the parts outside the CDR3, is DSGVTQTPKHLITATGQRVTLRCSPRSGDLSVYWYQQSLDQGLQFLIQYYNGEERAKGNILERFSAQQFPDLHSELNLSSLELGDSALYFCASSVEDEAFFGQGTRLTVV.

This clone was seen a handful of times. This chain joins TRBV4-1 and TRBJ2-7; 11 positions match TRBD2. V shed 2 bases, J shed 5 bases, and the junction held 5 bases outside the gene matches. The CDR3 covers 15 residues. Germline CDR1 reads MGHRA; CDR2 reads YSYEKL. CDR3 in DNA: TGCGCCAGCAGCCAAAAGGGACTAGCGGCCGACGAGCAGTACTTC. Translated: CASSQKGLAADEQYF.

V usage is TRBV24-1 and J usage is TRBJ2-3; D is possibly TRBD2 (6 bases). Per the germline V gene, CDR1 is KGHDR and CDR2 is SFDVKD. This CDR3 is built from 15 residues. V lost 10 bases and J lost 2, with 18 bases in between. Here the CDR3 DNA reads TGTGCCACTGGGAGGCAAGCGGGTTTCACAGATACGCAGTATTTT. This sequence encodes CATGRQAGFTDTQYF.

The chain carries TRBV15 and TRBJ2-7; a weak D match, TRBD1 (5 bases). The V gene lost 0 bases and the J gene lost 2 bases, with 11 bases spanning the gap. The CDR3 length is 15 residues. Looked up from germline, CDR1 is LNHNV and CDR2 is YYDKDF (reference sequence). This chain's CDR3 is CATSRDQGRTYEQYF. The CDR3 DNA is TGTGCCACCAGCAGAGATCAGGGTCGAACCTACGAGCAGTACTTC.

This clone was seen a handful of times. V and J are TRBV5-4 and TRBJ1-2; TRBD1 matches 9 bases. CDR3 length equals 13 residues. Germline V gives CDR1 SGHNT, CDR2 YYREEE (reference sequence). V was pared by 3 bases and J by 8 bases, with 5 bases of the junction left unmatched. The CDR3 region is CASSSTGGWGYTF. Written as DNA, the CDR3 is TGTGCCAGCAGCTCGACAGGGGGTTGGGGCTACACCTTC.

The CDR3 coding sequence is TGCGCCAGCAGCGCTTTGGACAGAAAAGAGACCCAGTACTTC. This encodes CASSALDRKETQYF. The chain carries TRBV5-1 and TRBJ2-5; D possibly corresponds to TRBD1 (6 bases). V was trimmed by 4 bases and J by 3 bases, leaving 13 bases between them. The length of the CDR3 is 14 residues. Germline V CDR1 and CDR2: SGHRS, YFSETQ.

This clone was counted between two and nine times. V usage is TRBV2 and J usage is TRBJ1-6, with a tentative D call TRBD1 (6 bases). Trimming shortened V by 3 bases and J by 7 bases, and 16 bases separated the two germline ends. The CDR3 has 16 residues. CDR1 is SNHLY, CDR2 FYNNEI, per germline. In DNA form, the CDR3 reads TGTGCCAGCAGTGAGTCGCAGATTAGGGGGAATTCACCCCTCCACTTT. Protein sequence: CASSESQIRGNSPLHF. Drawing the rest from reference TRBV2 and TRBJ1-6, the complete variable domain is EPEVTQTPSHQVTQMGQEVILRCVPISNHLYFYWYRQILGQKVEFLVSFYNNEISEKSEIFDDQFSVERPDGSNFTLKIRSTKLEDSAMYFCASSESQIRGNSPLHFGNGTRLTVT.

This rearrangement joins TRBV6-5 to TRBJ1-2, with D perhaps matching TRBD1 (6 bases). Germline V CDR1 and CDR2: MNHEY, SVGAGI. The CDR3 runs 14 residues. V was cut by 6 bases and J by 6 bases, with 17 bases left in between. This CDR3 is CASSPGLPGDGYTF. The CDR3 DNA sequence: TGTGCCAGCAGCCCCGGGCTCCCAGGGGATGGCTACACCTTC.

This chain joins TRBV7-7 and TRBJ2-5; no reliable D call. V lost 6 bases, J lost 2 bases, and 16 bases lay in between. The CDR3 extends over 15 amino acids. Germline lookup yields CDR1 SSHAT and CDR2 FNYEAQ (reference sequence). The CDR3 loop reads CASSSGRSWQETQYF. The CDR3 region has the DNA TGTGCCAGCAGTTCGGGCCGTTCGTGGCAAGAGACCCAGTACTTC.

DNA for the CDR3: TGTGCCAGCAGTAGCGGGAGGGCCACAGATACGCAGTATTTT. This translates into CASSSGRATDTQYF. The gene calls are TRBV6-2 or TRBV6-3 and TRBJ2-3, with 10 bases that match TRBD2. The CDR3 sequence is 14 residues long. J was trimmed by 2 bases and V by 5 bases; bases with no gene match: 1. Germline CDR1 MNHEY, CDR2 SVGEGT.

The V gene is TRBV24-1, the J gene TRBJ2-7; D remains ambiguous. The CDR3 totals 13 residues. The V gene lost 2 bases and the J gene lost 3 bases, with 7 bases spanning the gap. Germline V gives CDR1 KGHDR, CDR2 SFDVKD. This CDR3 is CATSDSDLYEQYF. The CDR3 region has the DNA TGTGCCACCAGTGATTCGGACCTCTACGAGCAGTACTTC.

V usage is TRBV6-5 and J usage is TRBJ2-3; perhaps TRBD1 as D (6 bases). Trimming removed 8 bases at V and 6 bases at J, with 15 bases between. The germline V gene has CDR1 MNHEY and CDR2 SVGAGI. CDR3 length: 13 residues. CDR3 sequence reads: CASLPSTGDTQYF. CDR3 DNA: TGTGCCAGCCTTCCTTCAACAGGGGATACGCAGTATTTT.

This chain connects TRBV5-1 to TRBJ1-2, with TRBD1 identical over 9 bases. V dropped 0 bases and J dropped 4; count of bases not matched to a gene: 7. This CDR3 comprises 16 residues. CDR1 and CDR2 (germline): SGHRS, YFSETQ. CDR3 residues: CASSLGGQGGSYGYTF. The CDR3 DNA is TGCGCCAGCAGCTTGGGGGGACAGGGCGGGAGCTATGGCTACACCTTC.